These 9 T cell receptor beta chains were sequenced from one sample in a study of blood T cell repertoires in COVID-19. Generated by immunoSEQ multiplex PCR, the TCRdb table keeps only in-frame clones and is missing some. The sample lists about 180,000 clones, 81% seen once, with about 5.3% in the top ten. The sample comprised PBMCs or T cells enriched from blood (not recorded which). Receptors were obtained from a woman aged 40 to 50 with acute COVID-19.

This clone was found a few times. The identical CDR3 is also encoded by other nucleotide sequences in the sample. The V gene is TRBV5-1, the J gene TRBJ2-5; TRBD2 aligns across 11 bases. Losses at the gene ends were 1 base for V and 4 bases for J; bases not matched to a gene: 0. This CDR3 contains 14 residues. Germline lookup yields CDR1 SGHRS and CDR2 YFSETQ. The CDR3 region has the DNA TGCGCCAGCAGCTTGACTAGCGGGAGAGAGACCCAGTACTTC. As protein: CASSLTSGRETQYF. The full variable domain, its missing parts supplied by reference TRBV5-1 and TRBJ2-5, is KAGVTQTPRYLIKTRGQQVTLSCSPISGHRSVSWYQQTPGQGLQFLFEYFSETQRNKGNFPGRFSGRQFSNSRSEMNVSTLELGDSALYLCASSLTSGRETQYFGPGTRLLVL.

This clone was recorded once. V usage is TRBV19 and J usage is TRBJ2-3; perhaps TRBD2 as D (6 bases). This CDR3 comprises 16 residues. The germline gives CDR1 LNHDA, CDR2 SQIVND (reference sequence). V lost 4 bases and J lost 2, with 16 bases in between. The CDR3 protein is CASSTLRRGNTDTQYF. CDR3 nucleotides: TGTGCCAGTAGTACTCTAAGACGGGGGAACACAGATACGCAGTATTTT.

This chain links TRBV6-5 with TRBJ2-7, with D possibly TRBD2 on 5 matching bases. Per the germline V gene, CDR1 is MNHEY and CDR2 is SVGAGI. V was pared by 2 bases and J by 2 bases, with 10 bases between. This CDR3 is 14 amino acids long. The chain's CDR3 is CASSYRTGPYEQYF. Written as DNA, the CDR3 is TGTGCCAGCAGTTACCGGACTGGTCCCTACGAGCAGTACTTC.

This chain connects TRBV18 to TRBJ1-6, with 8 nucleotides matching TRBD1. This CDR3 has 14 residues. The ends lost 5 bases at V and 8 bases at J; junction bases unmatched: 5. CDR1 is KGHSH, CDR2 LQKENI, per germline. The CDR3 DNA is TGTGCCAGCTCATCACTGGACAGGGATTCACCCCTCCACTTT. Translated: CASSSLDRDSPLHF.

The CDR3, as DNA: TGTGCCAGCAGTCGCCAGGGGATCGCTGGAAACACCATATATTTT. As protein: CASSRQGIAGNTIYF. V gene TRBV6-5 combines with J gene TRBJ1-3; a weak D match, TRBD1 (6 bases). The CDR3 spans 15 residues. Trimming removed 5 bases from V and 2 bases from J, with 13 bases in between. The V gene's germline CDR1 is MNHEY and CDR2 SVGAGI.

The chain couples TRBV29-1 to TRBJ2-1; TRBD2 agrees at 11 bases. J gave up 8 bases and V 3 bases, and 3 bases lay outside the gene matches. The CDR3 extends over 13 amino acids. CDR1 and CDR2 from the germline V gene are SQVTM and ANQGSEA. The DNA of the CDR3 is TGCAGCGTTGAGGGACTAGCGGCGGATGAGCAGTTCTTC. Translated: CSVEGLAADEQFF.

The rearrangement joins TRBV7-2 to TRBJ1-5, with a tentative D call TRBD1 (5 bases). Trimming pared 5 bases from V and 2 bases from J, leaving 16 bases between. The CDR3 length is 16 residues. The germline gives CDR1 SGHTA, CDR2 FQGNSA. The DNA for the CDR3 is TGTGCCAGCAGCCATGGAGGGGCTAAGGGCAATCAGCCCCAGCATTTT. As protein: CASSHGGAKGNQPQHF.

This clone was counted a few times. The rearrangement uses TRBV5-1 and TRBJ2-2, with D possibly TRBD2 on 6 matching bases. Germline V gives CDR1 SGHRS, CDR2 YFSETQ. The V and J ends lost 1 base and 1 base respectively, with 14 bases between them. The CDR3 contains 17 residues. CDR3 in amino acids: CASSLSAGGMNTGELFF. CDR3 DNA sequence: TGCGCCAGCAGCTTGAGCGCGGGCGGGATGAACACCGGGGAGCTGTTTTTT.

The rearrangement uses TRBV5-1 and TRBJ2-2; 10 bases are a match to TRBD2. CDR1 SGHRS and CDR2 YFSETQ come from the germline V gene. V trimming: 5 bases; J trimming: 6 bases; junction bases outside the gene matches: 4. There are 14 residues in the CDR3. CDR3 sequence: CASRVTSGAGELFF. CDR3 DNA sequence: TGCGCCAGCAGGGTCACTAGCGGGGCCGGGGAGCTGTTTTTT.